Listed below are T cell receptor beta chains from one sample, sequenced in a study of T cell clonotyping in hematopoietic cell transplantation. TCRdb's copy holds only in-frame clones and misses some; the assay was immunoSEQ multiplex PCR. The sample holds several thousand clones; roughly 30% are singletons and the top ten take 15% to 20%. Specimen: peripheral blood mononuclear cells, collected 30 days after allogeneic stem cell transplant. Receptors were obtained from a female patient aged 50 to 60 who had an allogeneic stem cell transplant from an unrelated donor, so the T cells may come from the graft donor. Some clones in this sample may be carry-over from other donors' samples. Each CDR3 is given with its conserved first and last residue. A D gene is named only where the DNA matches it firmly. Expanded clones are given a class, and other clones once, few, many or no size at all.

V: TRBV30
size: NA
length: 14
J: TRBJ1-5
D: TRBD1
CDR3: CAWRLTGSNQPQHF
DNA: TGTGCCTGGAGGTTGACAGGGAGCAATCAGCCCCAGCATTTT

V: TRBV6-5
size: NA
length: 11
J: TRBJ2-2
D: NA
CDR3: CASNFGGELFF
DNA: TGTGCCAGCAATTTCGGCGGGGAGCTGTTTTTT

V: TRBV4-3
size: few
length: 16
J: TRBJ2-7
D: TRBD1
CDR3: CASSQGDSPFSYEQYF
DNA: TGCGCCAGCAGCCAAGGGGACAGTCCTTTTTCCTACGAGCAGTACTTC

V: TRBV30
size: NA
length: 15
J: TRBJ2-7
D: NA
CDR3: CAWSGWGDGPYEQYF
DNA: TGTGCCTGGAGTGGCTGGGGGGACGGACCCTACGAGCAGTACTTC

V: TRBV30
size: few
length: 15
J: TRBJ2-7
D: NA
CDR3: CAWRGYALSNYEQYF
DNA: TGTGCCTGGAGGGGCTATGCACTCAGCAACTACGAGCAGTACTTC

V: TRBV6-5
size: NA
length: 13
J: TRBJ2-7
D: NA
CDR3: CASSYRVRYEQYF
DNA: TGTGCCAGCAGTTATAGGGTTCGCTACGAGCAGTACTTC

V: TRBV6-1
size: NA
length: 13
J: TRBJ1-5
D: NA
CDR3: CASSVGGDQPQHF
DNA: TGTGCCAGCAGTGTGGGGGGCGATCAGCCCCAGCATTTT

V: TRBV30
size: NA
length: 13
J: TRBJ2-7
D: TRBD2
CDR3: CAWSPSGDYEQYF
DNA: TGTGCCTGGAGTCCTAGCGGAGATTACGAGCAGTACTTC

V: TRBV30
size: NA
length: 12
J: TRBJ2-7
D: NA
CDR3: CAGRAGDYEQYF
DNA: TGTGCCGGGCGTGCAGGAGACTACGAGCAGTACTTC

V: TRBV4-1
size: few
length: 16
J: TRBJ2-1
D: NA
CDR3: CASSQVAGGIYNEQFF
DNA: TGCGCCAGCAGCCAAGTAGCCGGGGGCATATACAATGAGCAGTTCTTC

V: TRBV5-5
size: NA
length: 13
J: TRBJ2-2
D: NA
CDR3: CASSLPSTGELFF
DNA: TGTGCCAGCAGCTTGCCATCCACCGGGGAGCTGTTTTTT

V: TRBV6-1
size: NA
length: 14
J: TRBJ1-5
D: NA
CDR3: CASSERSSNQPQHF
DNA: TGTGCCAGCAGTGAAAGAAGTAGCAATCAGCCCCAGCATTTT

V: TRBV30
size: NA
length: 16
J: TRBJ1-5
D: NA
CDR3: CAWSPYSGLNNQPQHF
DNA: TGTGCCTGGAGTCCTTATTCAGGGTTGAACAATCAGCCCCAGCATTTT

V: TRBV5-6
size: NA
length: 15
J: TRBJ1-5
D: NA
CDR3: CASSPGRGSIQPQHF
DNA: TGTGCCAGCAGCCCCGGCCGGGGGTCGATTCAGCCCCAGCATTTT

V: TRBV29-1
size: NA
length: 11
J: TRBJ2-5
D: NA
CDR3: CSGGWRETQYF
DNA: TGCAGCGGCGGATGGCGAGAGACCCAGTACTTC

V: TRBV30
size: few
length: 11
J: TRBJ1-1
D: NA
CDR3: CAWRGFTEAFF
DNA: TGTGCCTGGAGGGGGTTCACTGAAGCTTTCTTT

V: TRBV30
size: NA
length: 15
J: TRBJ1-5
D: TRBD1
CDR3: CAWSAGQGPNQPQHF
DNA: TGTGCCTGGAGCGCCGGACAGGGCCCTAATCAGCCCCAGCATTTT

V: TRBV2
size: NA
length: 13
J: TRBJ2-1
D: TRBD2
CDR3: CASKLAGINEQFF
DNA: TGTGCCAGCAAACTAGCGGGAATAAATGAGCAGTTCTTC